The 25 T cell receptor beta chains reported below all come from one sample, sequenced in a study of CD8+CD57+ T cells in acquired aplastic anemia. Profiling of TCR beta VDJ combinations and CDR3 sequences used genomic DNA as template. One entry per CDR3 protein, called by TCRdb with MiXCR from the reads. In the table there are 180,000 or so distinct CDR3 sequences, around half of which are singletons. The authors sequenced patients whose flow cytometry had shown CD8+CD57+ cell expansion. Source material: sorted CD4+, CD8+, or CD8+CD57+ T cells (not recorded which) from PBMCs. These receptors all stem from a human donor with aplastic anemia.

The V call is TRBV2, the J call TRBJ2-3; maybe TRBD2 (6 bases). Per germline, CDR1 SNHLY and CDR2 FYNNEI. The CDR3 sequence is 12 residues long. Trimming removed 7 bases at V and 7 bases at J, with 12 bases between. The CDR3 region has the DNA TGTGCCAGCATAAAGGGGAGGAATACGCAGTATTTT. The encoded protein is CASIKGRNTQYF.

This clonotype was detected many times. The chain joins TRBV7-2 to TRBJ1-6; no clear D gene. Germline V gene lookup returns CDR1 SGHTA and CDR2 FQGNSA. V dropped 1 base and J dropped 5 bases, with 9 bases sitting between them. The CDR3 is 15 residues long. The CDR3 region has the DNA TGTGCCAGCAGCTTAGTACGGGAGAATAATTCACCCCTCCACTTT. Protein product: CASSLVRENNSPLHF.

The CDR3 sequence is CSVPGRLLGYTF. The DNA of the CDR3 is TGCAGCGTCCCCGGGAGGCTGCTTGGCTACACCTTC. V and J are TRBV29-1 and TRBJ1-2; no firm D call. V shed 6 bases and J shed 7 bases, with 15 bases lying between them. Germline V CDR1 and CDR2: SQVTM, ANQGSEA. The CDR3 runs 12 residues.

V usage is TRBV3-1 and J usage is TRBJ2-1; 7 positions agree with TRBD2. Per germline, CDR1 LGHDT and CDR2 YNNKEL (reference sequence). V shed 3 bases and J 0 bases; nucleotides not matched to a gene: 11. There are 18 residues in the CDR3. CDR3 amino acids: CASSQPEIAGVSYNEQFF. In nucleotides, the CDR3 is TGTGCCAGCAGCCAGCCCGAGATTGCGGGGGTCTCCTACAATGAGCAGTTCTTC.

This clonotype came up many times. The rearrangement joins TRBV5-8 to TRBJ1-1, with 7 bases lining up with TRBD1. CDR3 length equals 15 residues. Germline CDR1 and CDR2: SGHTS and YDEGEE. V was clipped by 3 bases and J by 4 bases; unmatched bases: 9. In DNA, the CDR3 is TGTGCCAGCAGCTCGGGACAGATCAAGGGCACTGAAGCTTTCTTT. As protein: CASSSGQIKGTEAFF.

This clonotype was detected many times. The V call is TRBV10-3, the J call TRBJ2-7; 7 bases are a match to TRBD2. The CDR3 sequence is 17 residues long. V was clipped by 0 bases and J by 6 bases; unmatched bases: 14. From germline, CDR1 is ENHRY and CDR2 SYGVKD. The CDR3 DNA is TGTGCCATCAGTGAGTCGATGGGTAATGGGAGGGGCCGCGAGCAGTACTTC. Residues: CAISESMGNGRGREQYF.

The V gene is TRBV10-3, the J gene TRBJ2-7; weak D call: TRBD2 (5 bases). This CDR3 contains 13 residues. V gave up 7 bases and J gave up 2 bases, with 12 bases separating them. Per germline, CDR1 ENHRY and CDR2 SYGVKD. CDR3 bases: TGTGCCATCACCCCGGGATCCCCCTACGAGCAGTACTTC. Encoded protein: CAITPGSPYEQYF.

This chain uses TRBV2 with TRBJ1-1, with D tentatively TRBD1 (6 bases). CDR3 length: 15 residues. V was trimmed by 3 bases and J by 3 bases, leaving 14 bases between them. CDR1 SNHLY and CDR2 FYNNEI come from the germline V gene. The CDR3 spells CASSESGGAYTEAFF. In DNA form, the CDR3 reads TGTGCCAGCAGTGAGAGCGGGGGGGCGTACACTGAAGCTTTCTTT.

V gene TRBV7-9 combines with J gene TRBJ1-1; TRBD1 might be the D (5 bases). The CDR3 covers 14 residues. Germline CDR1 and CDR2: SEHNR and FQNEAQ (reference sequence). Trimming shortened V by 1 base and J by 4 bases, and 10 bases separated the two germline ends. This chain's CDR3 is CASSLEGLGTEAFF. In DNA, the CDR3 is TGTGCCAGCAGCTTAGAGGGGCTGGGCACTGAAGCTTTCTTT. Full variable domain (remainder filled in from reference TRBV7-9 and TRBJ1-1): DTGVSQNPRHKITKRGQNVTFRCDPISEHNRLYWYRQTLGQGPEFLTYFQNEAQLEKSRLLSDRFSAERPKGSFSTLEIQRTEQGDSAMYLCASSLEGLGTEAFFGQGTRLTVV.

In DNA form, the CDR3 reads TGCGCCAGCAGCAACGGACTAGTTACCTACAATGAGCAGTTCTTC. Protein: CASSNGLVTYNEQFF. The chain is built from TRBV5-1 and TRBJ2-1; TRBD2 aligns across 7 bases. The CDR3 contains 15 residues. Germline V gene data show CDR1 as SGHRS and CDR2 as YFSETQ. V was clipped by 4 bases and J by 2 bases; unmatched bases: 6. The full variable domain, in which reference TRBV5-1 and TRBJ2-1 provide the parts outside the CDR3, is KAGVTQTPRYLIKTRGQQVTLSCSPISGHRSVSWYQQTPGQGLQFLFEYFSETQRNKGNFPGRFSGRQFSNSRSEMNVSTLELGDSALYLCASSNGLVTYNEQFFGPGTRLTVL.

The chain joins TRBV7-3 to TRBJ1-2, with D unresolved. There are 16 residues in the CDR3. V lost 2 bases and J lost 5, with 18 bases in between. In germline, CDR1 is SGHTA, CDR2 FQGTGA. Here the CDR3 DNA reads TGTGCCAGCAGCTTATCCCCGGGCGCTAAGGTATATGGCTACACCTTC. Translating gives CASSLSPGAKVYGYTF.

CDR3 sequence reads: CASSLPGTNNNEQFF. The CDR3 DNA follows: TGTGCCAGCAGTTTACCCGGGACAAATAACAATGAGCAGTTCTTC. The chain has TRBV28 and TRBJ2-1; a possible D gene is TRBD1 (6 bases). Trimming took 2 bases from V and 5 from J, leaving 13 bases between them. CDR1 MDHEN and CDR2 SYDVKM come from the germline V gene. This CDR3 spans 15 amino acids.

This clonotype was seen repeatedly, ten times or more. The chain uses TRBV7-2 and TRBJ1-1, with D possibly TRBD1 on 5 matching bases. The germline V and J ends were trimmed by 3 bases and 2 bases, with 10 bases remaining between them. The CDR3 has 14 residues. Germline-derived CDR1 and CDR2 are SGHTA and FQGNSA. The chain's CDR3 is CASSFNGGNTEAFF. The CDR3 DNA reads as TGTGCCAGCAGCTTTAATGGGGGTAACACTGAAGCTTTCTTT.

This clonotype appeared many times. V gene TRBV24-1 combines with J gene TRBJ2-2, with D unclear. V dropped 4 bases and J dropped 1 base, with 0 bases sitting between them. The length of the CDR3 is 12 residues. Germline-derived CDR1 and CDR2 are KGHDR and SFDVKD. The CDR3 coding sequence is TGTGCCACCAGTGAGAACACCGGGGAGCTGTTTTTT. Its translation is CATSENTGELFF.

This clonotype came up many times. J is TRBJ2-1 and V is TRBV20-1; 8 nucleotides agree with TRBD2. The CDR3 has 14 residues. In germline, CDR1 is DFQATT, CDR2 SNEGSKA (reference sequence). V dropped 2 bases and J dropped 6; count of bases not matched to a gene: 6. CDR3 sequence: CSARRAGGLNEQFF. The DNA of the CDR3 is TGCAGTGCTAGAAGGGCGGGGGGCCTCAATGAGCAGTTCTTC.

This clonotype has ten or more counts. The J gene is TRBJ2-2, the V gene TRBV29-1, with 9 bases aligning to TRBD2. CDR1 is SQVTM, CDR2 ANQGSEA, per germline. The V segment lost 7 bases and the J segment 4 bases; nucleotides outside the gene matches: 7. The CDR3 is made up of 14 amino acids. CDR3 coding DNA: TGCAGCGCAGGGACTAGCTACCTCACCGGGGAGCTGTTTTTT. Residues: CSAGTSYLTGELFF.

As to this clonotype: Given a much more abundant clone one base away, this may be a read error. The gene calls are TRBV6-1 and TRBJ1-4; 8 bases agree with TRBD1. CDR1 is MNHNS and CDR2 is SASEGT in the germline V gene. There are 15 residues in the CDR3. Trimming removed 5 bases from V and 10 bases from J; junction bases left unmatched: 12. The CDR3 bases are TGTGCCAGCAGTCCCCAGGACAGGGTGTACGGAAAACTGTTTTTT. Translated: CASSPQDRVYGKLFF.

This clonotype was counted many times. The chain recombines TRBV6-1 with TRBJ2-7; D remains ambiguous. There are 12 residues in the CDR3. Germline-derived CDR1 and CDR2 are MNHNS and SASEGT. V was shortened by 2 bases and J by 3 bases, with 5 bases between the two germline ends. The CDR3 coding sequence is TGTGCCAGCAGTGAACAGCTCTACGAGCAGTACTTC. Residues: CASSEQLYEQYF.

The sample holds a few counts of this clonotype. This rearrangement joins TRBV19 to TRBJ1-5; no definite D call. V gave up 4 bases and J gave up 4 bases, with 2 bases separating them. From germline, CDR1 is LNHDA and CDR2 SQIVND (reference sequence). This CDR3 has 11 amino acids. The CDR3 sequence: CASSNNQPQHF. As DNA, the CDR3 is TGTGCCAGTAGTAATAATCAGCCCCAGCATTTT.

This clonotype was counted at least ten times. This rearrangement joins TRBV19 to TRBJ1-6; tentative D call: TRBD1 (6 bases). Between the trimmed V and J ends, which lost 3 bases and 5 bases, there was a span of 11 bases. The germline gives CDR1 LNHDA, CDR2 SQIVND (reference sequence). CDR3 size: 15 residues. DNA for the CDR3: TGTGCCAGTAGTATGGGGGGACAAAATAATTCACCCCTCCACTTT. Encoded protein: CASSMGGQNNSPLHF.

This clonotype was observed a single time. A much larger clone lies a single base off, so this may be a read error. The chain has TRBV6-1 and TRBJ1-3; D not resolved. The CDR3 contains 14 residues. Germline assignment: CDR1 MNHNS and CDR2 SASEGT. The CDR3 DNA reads TGTGCCAGCAGTCCAGCATTGTCTGGAAACACCATACATTTT. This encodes CASSPALSGNTIHF.

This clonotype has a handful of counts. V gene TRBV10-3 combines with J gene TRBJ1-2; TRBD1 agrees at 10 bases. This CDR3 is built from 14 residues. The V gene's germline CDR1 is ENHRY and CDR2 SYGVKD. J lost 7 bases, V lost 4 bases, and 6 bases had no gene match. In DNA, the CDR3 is TGTGCCATCAGTGGCAAAGGGACAGGGGCTGGCTACACCTTC. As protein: CAISGKGTGAGYTF.

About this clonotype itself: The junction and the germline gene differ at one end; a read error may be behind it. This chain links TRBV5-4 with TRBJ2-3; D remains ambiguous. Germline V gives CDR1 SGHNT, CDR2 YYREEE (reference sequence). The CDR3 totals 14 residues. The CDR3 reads CASSLGSSSDTRYF. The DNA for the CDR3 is TGTGCTAGCAGCCTGGGATCCTCATCCGATACGCGGTATTTT.

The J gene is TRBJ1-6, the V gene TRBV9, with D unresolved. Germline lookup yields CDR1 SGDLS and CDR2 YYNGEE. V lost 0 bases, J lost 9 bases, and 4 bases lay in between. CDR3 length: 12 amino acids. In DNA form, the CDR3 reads TGTGCCAGCAGCGTAGCCGGTTCACCCCTCCACTTT. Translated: CASSVAGSPLHF.

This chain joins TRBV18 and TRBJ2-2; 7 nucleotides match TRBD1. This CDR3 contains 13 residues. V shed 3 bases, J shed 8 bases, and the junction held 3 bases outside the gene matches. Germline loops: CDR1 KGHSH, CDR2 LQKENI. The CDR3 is CASSPWDSGELFF. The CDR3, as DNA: TGTGCCAGCTCACCTTGGGACAGTGGGGAGCTGTTTTTT.